This T cell receptor beta chain comes out of a study of early stage breast cancer tumors. Study background: About 80% of the 16 invasive tumors were ER+, PR+ and HER2-.

Sequencing was performed with immunoSEQ multiplex PCR; in TCRdb, only in-frame clones are kept and a portion is missing. The sample consists of about 51,000 clones, around four fifths of them appearing once. General study results and limits: Comparing each tissue with blood distinguished tumor from normal in 14 of 16 patients. Commonly generated sequences made up most enriched TCRB sequences shared between patients. Bulk DNA sequencing of unsorted cells missed chain pairing and markers.

With 2 bases removed from V and 0 bases from J, the gap between germline ends came to 8 bases. This CDR3 is built from 15 residues. The germline CDR1 and CDR2 sequences are SNHLY and FYNNEI. Comments on this clone: Its antigen is unidentified.

J is TRBJ1-3 and V is TRBV2; D is ambiguous. The receptor was derived from a person aged 40 to 49 with breast cancer. The specimen sequenced was blood. CDR3 DNA: TGTGCCAGCAGTGAAAACGCTTACTCTGGAAACACCATATATTTT. Protein sequence: CASSENAYSGNTIYF.